Each of the 22 T cell receptor beta chains below was sequenced from the same sample in a study of blood T cell repertoires in COVID-19. The repertoire was sequenced with immunoSEQ multiplex PCR; TCRdb's copy has only in-frame clones and lacks some. The sample includes tens of thousands of clones, over 70% of them seen just once. The material sequenced was peripheral blood. These receptors all come from a human donor in a cohort sampled during active COVID-19.

CDR3 in DNA: TGTGCTAGTGGTTTCTTAGCGATCACAGATACGCAGTATTTT. This gives the protein CASGFLAITDTQYF. The rearrangement joins TRBV12-5 to TRBJ2-3; TRBD2 might be the D (5 bases). The CDR3 is made up of 14 amino acids. V was clipped by 3 bases and J by 2 bases, with 9 bases between them. Germline V gene sequence: CDR1 LGHNT, CDR2 FRNRAP.

The V gene is TRBV4-2, the J gene TRBJ2-2; D remains ambiguous. The CDR3 has 17 residues. V was cut by 0 bases and J by 0 bases, with 11 bases left in between. Germline CDR1 LGHNA, CDR2 YNFKEQ. CDR3 coding DNA: TGTGCCAGCAGCCAAGATCTGTTCCGTACGAACACCGGGGAGCTGTTTTTT. Amino acids: CASSQDLFRTNTGELFF.

The rearrangement links TRBV9 to TRBJ2-1; TRBD2 matches 8 bases. After removal of 0 bases from V and 5 bases from J, the junction contained 7 bases not matched to a gene. The germline gives CDR1 SGDLS, CDR2 YYNGEE. This CDR3 region has 16 residues. The DNA of the CDR3 is TGTGCCAGCAGCGTAGCACCGGGACTAGAGGACAATGAGCAGTTCTTC. Translated, it gives CASSVAPGLEDNEQFF.

This clone was observed once. The chain uses TRBV7-2 and TRBJ2-1; D remains unclear. Germline assignment: CDR1 SGHTA and CDR2 FQGNSA. The CDR3 totals 12 residues. Trimming took off 3 bases at V and 9 bases at J, with 9 bases between the two ends. Here the CDR3 DNA reads TGTGCCAGCAGCTTTTCGGTCGGTGAGCAGTTCTTC. It specifies CASSFSVGEQFF.

V is TRBV20-1 and J is TRBJ2-1; no firm D call. The V end was cut by 3 bases, the J end by 0 bases, with 12 bases between. CDR1 DFQATT and CDR2 SNEGSKA come from the germline V gene (reference sequence). The CDR3 sequence is 15 residues long. The DNA for the CDR3 is TGCAGTGCTAGTTCCCGGGTTCACTCCTACAATGAGCAGTTCTTC. Translated, it gives CSASSRVHSYNEQFF.

The CDR3, as DNA: TGCGCCAGCAGGGGGCTATCCTATAATTCACCCCTCCACTTT. It specifies CASRGLSYNSPLHF. The rearrangement joins TRBV5-1 to TRBJ1-6; possibly TRBD1 for D (5 bases). The CDR3 has 14 residues. Germline CDR1 is SGHRS and CDR2 is YFSETQ. Trimming cost V 5 bases and J 1 base, with 7 bases left between them.

The chain couples TRBV28 to TRBJ1-1, with 8 positions matching TRBD1. The V segment lost 2 bases and the J segment 1 base; nucleotides outside the gene matches: 0. The germline V gene encodes CDR1 MDHEN and CDR2 SYDVKM. CDR3 length: 14 amino acids. The CDR3 protein is CASSLGQGNTEAFF. The DNA of the CDR3 is TGTGCCAGCAGTTTAGGACAGGGGAACACTGAAGCTTTCTTT.

The rearrangement links TRBV6-2 or TRBV6-3 to TRBJ1-6; 8 bases are shared with TRBD1. CDR1 and CDR2 (germline): MNHEY, SVGEGT. CDR3 length equals 16 residues. J was trimmed by 8 bases and V by 5 bases; bases with no gene match: 11. In nucleotides, the CDR3 is TGTGCCAGCAGTGCTTCCCCAGGGGGCAGTTATTCACCCCTCCACTTT. Residues: CASSASPGGSYSPLHF.

The CDR3 protein is CASSLGTGATEAFF. CDR3 sequence (DNA): TGTGCCAGCAGCTTAGGAACAGGGGCGACTGAAGCTTTCTTT. The chain uses TRBV11-2 and TRBJ1-1, with 7 nucleotides matching TRBD1. Germline CDR1 reads SGHAT; CDR2 reads FQNNGV. This CDR3 is 14 amino acids long. The junction had 4 bases not matched to a gene; V was cut back by 1 base and J by 5 bases. Using reference TRBV11-2 and TRBJ1-1 for the parts outside the CDR3, the full variable domain is EAGVAQSPRYKIIEKRQSVAFWCNPISGHATLYWYQQILGQGPKLLIQFQNNGVVDDSQLPKDRFSAERLKGVDSTLKIQPAKLEDSAVYLCASSLGTGATEAFFGQGTRLTVV.

The chain carries TRBV28 and TRBJ1-6, with TRBD1 as a possible D gene (5 bases). The CDR3 is made up of 16 amino acids. Trimming left V 7 bases short and J 2 bases short, with 15 bases between. Germline CDR1 MDHEN, CDR2 SYDVKM. This chain's CDR3 is CASTLGGGAYNSPLHF. Here the CDR3 DNA reads TGTGCCAGCACCCTTGGTGGGGGGGCCTATAATTCACCCCTCCACTTT. Complete variable domain (other parts from reference TRBV28 and TRBJ1-6): DVKVTQSSRYLVKRTGEKVFLECVQDMDHENMFWYRQDPGLGLRLIYFSYDVKMKEKGDIPEGYSVSREKKERFSLILESASTNQTSMYLCASTLGGGAYNSPLHFGNGTRLTVT.

V gene TRBV5-1 combines with J gene TRBJ1-2; TRBD1 agrees at 7 bases. Germline values: CDR1 SGHRS, CDR2 YFSETQ. This CDR3 comprises 15 residues. Germline trimming cut 0 bases from V and 6 bases from J; bases unmatched to any gene: 8. DNA of the CDR3: TGCGCCAGCAGCTTGGGTGGAGGGGGCTCTGATGGCTACACCTTC. As protein: CASSLGGGGSDGYTF.

The chain has TRBV5-5 and TRBJ1-1; unclear D gene. Germline lookup yields CDR1 SGHKS and CDR2 YYEKEE (reference sequence). The V and J ends lost 1 base and 0 bases respectively, with 10 bases between them. This CDR3 is built from 15 residues. The CDR3 here is CASSLQAELNTEAFF. CDR3 bases: TGTGCCAGCAGCTTGCAAGCGGAACTGAACACTGAAGCTTTCTTT.

The chain links TRBV27 to TRBJ2-7; 8 nucleotides line up with TRBD1. The trim removed 5 bases at V and 0 bases at J, leaving 9 bases unmatched. There are 16 residues in the CDR3. CDR1 is MNHEY and CDR2 is SMNVEV in the germline V gene (reference sequence). DNA for the CDR3: TGTGCCAGCAGTATCCAGGGGGCTCTCAGCTCCTACGAGCAGTACTTC. Amino acid sequence: CASSIQGALSSYEQYF.

The chain couples TRBV19 to TRBJ1-5; D call uncertain. Trimming took 5 bases from V and 4 from J, leaving 9 bases between them. The CDR3 sequence is 13 residues long. CDR1 is LNHDA, CDR2 SQIVND, per germline (reference sequence). The DNA of the CDR3 is TGTGCCAGTAGTGATACATCTAATCAGCCCCAGCATTTT. It specifies CASSDTSNQPQHF.

This clone has more than one count but fewer than ten. CDR3 sequence (DNA): TGTGCCAGCAGTGACAGGGGAGCGGTTACTGAAGCTTTCTTT. It encodes CASSDRGAVTEAFF. The chain is built from TRBV6-6 and TRBJ1-1; TRBD1 matches at 8 bases. This CDR3 region has 14 residues. Trimming removed 5 bases from V and 5 bases from J; junction bases left unmatched: 7. Per the germline V gene, CDR1 is MNHNY and CDR2 is SVGAGI (reference sequence).

This chain links TRBV5-4 with TRBJ1-2; 9 bases agree with TRBD1. J lost 8 bases, V lost 4 bases, and 12 bases had no gene match. Germline V gene sequence: CDR1 SGHNT, CDR2 YYREEE (reference sequence). There are 15 residues in the CDR3. The CDR3 DNA reads as TGTGCCAGCAGCCTCCCGGGACAGGGTAACGTAGGCTACACCTTC. Translation gives CASSLPGQGNVGYTF.

J is TRBJ1-1 and V is TRBV3-1 (or the pseudogene TRBV3-2); 9 bases agree with TRBD1. The CDR3 totals 16 residues. Germline CDR1 and CDR2: LGHDT and YNNKEL (reference sequence). J was trimmed by 7 bases and V by 3 bases; bases with no gene match: 12. Written as DNA, the CDR3 is TGTGCCAGCAGCCACTCCATGGGACAGGGCCCACTTGAAGCTTTCTTT. Amino acid sequence: CASSHSMGQGPLEAFF.

CDR3 sequence (DNA): TGTGCCAGCTCAAGGGCTAGCGGGAGCGGAGCCCAAGAGACCCAGTACTTC. Protein: CASSRASGSGAQETQYF. The rearrangement links TRBV18 to TRBJ2-5; 10 bases align to TRBD2. V gave up 5 bases and J gave up 1 base; unmatched junction bases: 10. This CDR3 spans 17 amino acids. Germline V gene sequence: CDR1 KGHSH, CDR2 LQKENI.

The rearrangement uses TRBV4-1 and TRBJ1-1; tentative D call: TRBD1 (6 bases). Per the germline V gene, CDR1 is MGHRA and CDR2 is YSYEKL. With 0 bases removed from V and 0 bases from J, the gap between germline ends came to 14 bases. The CDR3 is 17 amino acids. Here the CDR3 reads CASSQDVWGLVNTEAFF. CDR3 bases: TGCGCCAGCAGCCAAGACGTGTGGGGGCTTGTGAACACTGAAGCTTTCTTT.

The chain joins TRBV5-1 to TRBJ2-4; 8 bases are shared with TRBD1. The junction had 9 bases not matched to a gene; V was cut back by 0 bases and J by 1 base. Germline CDR1 is SGHRS and CDR2 is YFSETQ. The CDR3 is 18 amino acids. CDR3: CASSLETGEMRAKNIQYF. The CDR3 DNA follows: TGCGCCAGCAGCTTGGAGACAGGGGAAATGAGGGCCAAAAACATTCAGTACTTC.

The rearrangement links TRBV7-2 to TRBJ1-5; D perhaps matches TRBD1 (5 bases). There are 15 residues in the CDR3. Deletions cut 1 base from V and 6 bases from J, with 13 bases between. The germline V gene encodes CDR1 SGHTA and CDR2 FQGNSA. The CDR3 DNA reads as TGTGCCAGCAGCTTAGATCAGGGCGTGGGTCAGCCCCAGCATTTT. Protein: CASSLDQGVGQPQHF.

On this clone itself: One end of the junction is discordant with germline, which a read error may explain. The rearrangement uses TRBV30 and TRBJ2-7, with 7 bases identical to TRBD1. Germline-derived CDR1 and CDR2 are GTSNPN and SVGIG (reference sequence). The length of the CDR3 is 16 residues. The CDR3 region has the DNA TGTGCCTGGAGTCGCGGTGGACAGGTGCCTTACTACGGGCAGTACTTC. Amino acid sequence: CAWSRGGQVPYYGQYF.